Reported below is one TCR beta chain. As yet, its antigen is unknown. CDR1 and CDR2 (germline): KGHDR, SFDVKD. CDR3 length: 15 residues. The ends were cut back, 4 bases at V and 8 bases at J, with 17 bases in the middle. The time point is: late sampling 161 to 241 days after vaccination in three convalescent patients. Treatment: approximately 9-day PBMC culture with coronavirus spike peptide pools or control peptides (ViraFEST assay). Cultured CD4+ T cell DNA was sequenced using the Oncomine TCR Beta short-read assay. TCRdb reprocessed the PCR reads via MiXCR and lists one record per CDR3 protein. The sample lists 20,000 to 25,000 distinct CDR3 sequences; about 30% were seen once. The sample originates from a study of vaccination and CD4 T cells after COVID-19.

This sample comprised CD4+ T cells from blood, cultured in vitro, obtained about 7 months after SARS-CoV-2 vaccination. This TCR was sampled from a human donor who had recovered from COVID-19. The chain couples TRBV24-1 to TRBJ2-1; D ambiguous. The CDR3 nucleotides read TGTGCCACCAGTGACCCAAATGACCCCTTGGATGAGCAGTTCTTC. Protein: CATSDPNDPLDEQFF.